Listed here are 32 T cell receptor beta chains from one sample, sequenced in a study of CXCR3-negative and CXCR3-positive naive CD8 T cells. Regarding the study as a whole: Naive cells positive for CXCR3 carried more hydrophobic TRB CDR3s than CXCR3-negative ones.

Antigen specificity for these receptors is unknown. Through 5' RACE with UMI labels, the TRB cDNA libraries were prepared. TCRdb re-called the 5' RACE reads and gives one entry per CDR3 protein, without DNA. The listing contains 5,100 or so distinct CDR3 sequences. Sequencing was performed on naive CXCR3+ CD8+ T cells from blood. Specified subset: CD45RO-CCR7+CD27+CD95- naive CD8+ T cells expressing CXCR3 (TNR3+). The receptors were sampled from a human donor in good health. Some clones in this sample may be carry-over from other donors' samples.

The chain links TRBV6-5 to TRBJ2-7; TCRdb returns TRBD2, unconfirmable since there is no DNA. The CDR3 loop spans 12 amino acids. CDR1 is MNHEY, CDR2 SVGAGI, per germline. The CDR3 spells CATRTSGYEQYF.

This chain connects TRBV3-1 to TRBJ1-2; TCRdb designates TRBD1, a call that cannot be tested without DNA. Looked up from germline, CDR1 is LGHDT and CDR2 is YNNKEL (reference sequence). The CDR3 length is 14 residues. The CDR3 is CASSGQGANYGYTF.

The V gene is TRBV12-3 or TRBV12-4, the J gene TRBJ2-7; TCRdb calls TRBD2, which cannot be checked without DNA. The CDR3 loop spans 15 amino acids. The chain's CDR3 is CATLYSAGVSNEQYF.

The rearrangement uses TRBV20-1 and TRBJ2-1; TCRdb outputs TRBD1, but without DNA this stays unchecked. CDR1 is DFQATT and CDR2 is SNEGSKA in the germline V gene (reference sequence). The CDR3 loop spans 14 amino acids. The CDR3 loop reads CSARSRETYNEQFF.

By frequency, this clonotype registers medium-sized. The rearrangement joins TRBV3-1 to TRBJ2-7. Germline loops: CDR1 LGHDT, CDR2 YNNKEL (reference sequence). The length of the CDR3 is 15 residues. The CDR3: CASSQDPRLTYEQYF.

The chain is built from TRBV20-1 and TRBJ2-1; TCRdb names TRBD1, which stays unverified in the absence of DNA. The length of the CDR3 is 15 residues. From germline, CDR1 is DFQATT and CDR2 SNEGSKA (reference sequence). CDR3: CSAGVWHPGYNEQFF.

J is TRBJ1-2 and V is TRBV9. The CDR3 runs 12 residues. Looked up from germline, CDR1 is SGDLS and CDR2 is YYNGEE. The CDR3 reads CASSVGKGGYTF. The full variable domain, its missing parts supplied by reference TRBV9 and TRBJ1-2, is DSGVTQTPKHLITATGQRVTLRCSPRSGDLSVYWYQQSLDQGLQFLIQYYNGEERAKGNILERFSAQQFPDLHSELNLSSLELGDSALYFCASSVGKGGYTFGSGTRLTVV.

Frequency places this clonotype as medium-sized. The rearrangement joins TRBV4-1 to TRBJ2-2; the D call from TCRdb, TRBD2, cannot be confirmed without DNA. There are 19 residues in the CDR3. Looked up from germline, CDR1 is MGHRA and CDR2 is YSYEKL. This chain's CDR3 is CASSQVVPRGGFITGELFF.

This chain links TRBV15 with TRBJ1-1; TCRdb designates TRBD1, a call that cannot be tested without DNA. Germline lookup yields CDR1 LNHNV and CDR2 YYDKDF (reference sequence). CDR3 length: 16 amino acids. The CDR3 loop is CATSAGTGDLNTEAFF.

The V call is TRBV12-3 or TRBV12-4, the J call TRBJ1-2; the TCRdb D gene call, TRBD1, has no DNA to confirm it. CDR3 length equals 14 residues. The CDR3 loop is CASSFTGWANGYTF.

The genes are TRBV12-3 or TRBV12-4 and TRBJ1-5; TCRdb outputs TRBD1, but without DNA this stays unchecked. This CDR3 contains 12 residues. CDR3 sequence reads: CASSSGAPPQHF.

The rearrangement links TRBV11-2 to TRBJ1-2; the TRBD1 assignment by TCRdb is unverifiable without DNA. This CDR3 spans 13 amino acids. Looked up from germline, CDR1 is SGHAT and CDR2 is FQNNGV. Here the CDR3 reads CASSPWTGEGYTF.

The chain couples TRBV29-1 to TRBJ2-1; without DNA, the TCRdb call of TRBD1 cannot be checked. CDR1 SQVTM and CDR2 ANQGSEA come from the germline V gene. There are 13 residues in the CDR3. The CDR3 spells CSVAGVKYNEQFF.

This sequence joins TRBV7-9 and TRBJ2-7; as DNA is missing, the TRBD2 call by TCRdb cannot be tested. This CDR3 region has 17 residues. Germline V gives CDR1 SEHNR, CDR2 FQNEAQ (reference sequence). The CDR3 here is CASSSSRLAGATYEQYF.

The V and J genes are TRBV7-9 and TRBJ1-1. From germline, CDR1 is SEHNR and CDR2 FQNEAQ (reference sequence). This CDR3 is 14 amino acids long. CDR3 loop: CASSSAISGTEAFF.

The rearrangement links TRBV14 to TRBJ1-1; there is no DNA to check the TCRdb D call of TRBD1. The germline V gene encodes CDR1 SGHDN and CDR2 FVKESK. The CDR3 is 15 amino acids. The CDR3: CASSQVWPPGTEAFF.

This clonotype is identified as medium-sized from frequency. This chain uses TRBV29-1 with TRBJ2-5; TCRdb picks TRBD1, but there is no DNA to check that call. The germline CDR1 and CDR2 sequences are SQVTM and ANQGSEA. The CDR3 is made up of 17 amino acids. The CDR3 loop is CSVEDPRDRGPRETQYF. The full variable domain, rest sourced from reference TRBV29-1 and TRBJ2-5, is SAVISQKPSRDICQRGTSLTIQCQVDSQVTMMFWYRQQPGQSLTLIATANQGSEATYESGFVIDKFPISRPNLTFSTLTVSNMSPEDSSIYLCSVEDPRDRGPRETQYFGPGTRLLVL.

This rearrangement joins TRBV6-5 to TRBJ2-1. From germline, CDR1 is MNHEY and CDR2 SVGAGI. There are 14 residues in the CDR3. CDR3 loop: CASSPFGTYNEQFF.

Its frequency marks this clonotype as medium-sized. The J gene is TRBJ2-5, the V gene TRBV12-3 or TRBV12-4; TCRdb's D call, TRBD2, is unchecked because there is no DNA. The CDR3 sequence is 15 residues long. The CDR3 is CASSWTSGGGETQYF.

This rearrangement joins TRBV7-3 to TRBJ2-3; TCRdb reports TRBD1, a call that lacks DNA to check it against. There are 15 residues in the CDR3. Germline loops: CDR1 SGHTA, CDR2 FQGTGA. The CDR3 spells CASGWGGGGTDTQYF.

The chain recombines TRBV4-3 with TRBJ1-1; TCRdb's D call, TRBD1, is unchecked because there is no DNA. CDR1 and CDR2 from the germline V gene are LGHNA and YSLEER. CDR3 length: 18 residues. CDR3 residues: CASSPLTLGGTMNTEAFF.

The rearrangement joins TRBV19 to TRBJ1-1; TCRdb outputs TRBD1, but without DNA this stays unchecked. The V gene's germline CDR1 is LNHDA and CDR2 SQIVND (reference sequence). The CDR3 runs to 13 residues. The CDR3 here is CASSPTTGAEAFF.

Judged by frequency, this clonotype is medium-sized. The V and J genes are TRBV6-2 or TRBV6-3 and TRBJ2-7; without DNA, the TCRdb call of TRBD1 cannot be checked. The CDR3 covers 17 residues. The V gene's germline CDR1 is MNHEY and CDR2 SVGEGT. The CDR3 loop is CASSSGYGTGSSYEQYF.

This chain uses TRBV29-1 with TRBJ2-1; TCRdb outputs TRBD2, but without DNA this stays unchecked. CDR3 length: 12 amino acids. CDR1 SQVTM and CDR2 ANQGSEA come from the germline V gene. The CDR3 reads CSSAGGYNEQFF.

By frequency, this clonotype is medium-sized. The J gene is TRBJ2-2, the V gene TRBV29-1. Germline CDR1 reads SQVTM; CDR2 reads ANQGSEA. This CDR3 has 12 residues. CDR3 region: CSVEGHTGELFF.

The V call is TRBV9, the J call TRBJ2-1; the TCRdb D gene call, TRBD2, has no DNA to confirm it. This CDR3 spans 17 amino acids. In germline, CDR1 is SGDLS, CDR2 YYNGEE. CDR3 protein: CASSPWTSGGLNNEQFF.

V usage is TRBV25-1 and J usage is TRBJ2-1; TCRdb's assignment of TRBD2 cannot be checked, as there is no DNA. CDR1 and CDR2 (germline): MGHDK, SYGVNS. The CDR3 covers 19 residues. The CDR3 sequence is CASSEWEGGTSGSHNEQFF. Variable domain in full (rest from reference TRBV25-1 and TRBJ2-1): EADIYQTPRYLVIGTGKKITLECSQTMGHDKMYWYQQDPGMELHLIHYSYGVNSTEKGDLSSESTVSRIRTEHFPLTLESARPSHTSQYLCASSEWEGGTSGSHNEQFFGPGTRLTVL.

CDR3 region: CASSLSLGGNTEAFF. The genes are TRBV5-5 and TRBJ1-1; TCRdb proposes TRBD1, but this gene call is untestable without DNA. Germline values: CDR1 SGHKS, CDR2 YYEKEE (reference sequence). This CDR3 has 15 amino acids.

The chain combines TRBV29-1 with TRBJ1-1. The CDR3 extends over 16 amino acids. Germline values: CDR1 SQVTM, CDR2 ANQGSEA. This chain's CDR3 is CSVFEEKVGLATEAFF.

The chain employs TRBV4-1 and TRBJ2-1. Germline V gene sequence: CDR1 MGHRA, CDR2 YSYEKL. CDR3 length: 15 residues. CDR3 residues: CASSQETSTYNEQFF.

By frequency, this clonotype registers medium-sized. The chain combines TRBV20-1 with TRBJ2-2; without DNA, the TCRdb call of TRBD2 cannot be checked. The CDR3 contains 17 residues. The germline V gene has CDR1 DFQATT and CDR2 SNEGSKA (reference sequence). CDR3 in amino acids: CSARSLFSGGGTGELFF.

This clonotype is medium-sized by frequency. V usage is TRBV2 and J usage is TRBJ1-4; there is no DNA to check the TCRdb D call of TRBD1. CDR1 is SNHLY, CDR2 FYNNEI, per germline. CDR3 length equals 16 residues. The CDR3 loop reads CASSELRGQANEKLFF. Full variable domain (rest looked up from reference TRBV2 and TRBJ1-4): EPEVTQTPSHQVTQMGQEVILRCVPISNHLYFYWYRQILGQKVEFLVSFYNNEISEKSEIFDDQFSVERPDGSNFTLKIRSTKLEDSAMYFCASSELRGQANEKLFFGSGTQLSVL.